This T cell receptor (beta chain) was captured in a study of cytomegalovirus exposure and HLA in healthy donors. Study-level findings and limits: Certain indistinguishable V segments, among them TRBV6-2 and TRBV6-3, were excluded. Among donors in an Asian-associated ancestry cluster, a later analysis reportedly found fewer N-insertions than the approximately 700-donor mean.

Researchers ran the PCR with 60 Vbeta and 13 Jbeta primers. Produced via immunoSEQ multiplex PCR; TCRdb's table is partial and in-frame only. The repertoire includes over 90,000 clones, approximately 73% of them detected once, and roughly 3.5% sits in the top ten. Germline lookup yields CDR1 SGHDT and CDR2 YYEEEE. CDR3 length equals 16 residues. V was pared by 6 bases and J by 4 bases, with 11 bases of the junction left unmatched. As to this clone: Its antigen is unknown.

The sequence was obtained from a man in his forties in good health and CMV-seronegative. This chain links TRBV5-6 with TRBJ2-7; 12 nucleotides line up with TRBD2. The specimen sequenced was PBMCs. The CDR3 here is CASTQIGTSGWYEQYF. CDR3 in DNA: TGTGCCAGCACCCAGATCGGGACTAGCGGGTGGTACGAGCAGTACTTC.